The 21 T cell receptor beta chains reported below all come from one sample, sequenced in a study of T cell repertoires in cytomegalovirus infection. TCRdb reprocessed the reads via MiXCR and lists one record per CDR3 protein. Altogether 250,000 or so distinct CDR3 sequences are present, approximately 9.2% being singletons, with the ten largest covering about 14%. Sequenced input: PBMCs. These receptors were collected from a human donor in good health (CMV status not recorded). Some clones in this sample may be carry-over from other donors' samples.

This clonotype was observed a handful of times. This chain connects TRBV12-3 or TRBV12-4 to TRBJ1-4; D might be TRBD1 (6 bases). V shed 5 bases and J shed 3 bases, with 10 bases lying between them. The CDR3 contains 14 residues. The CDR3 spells CASSRQVANEKLFF. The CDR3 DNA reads TGTGCCAGCAGTCGACAGGTGGCTAATGAAAAACTGTTTTTT.

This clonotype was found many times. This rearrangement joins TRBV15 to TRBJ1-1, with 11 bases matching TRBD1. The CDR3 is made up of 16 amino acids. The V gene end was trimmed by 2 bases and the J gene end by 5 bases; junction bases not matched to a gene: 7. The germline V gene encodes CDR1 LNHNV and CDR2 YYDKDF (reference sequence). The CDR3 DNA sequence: TGTGCCACCAGCAGAATTACCGGGACAGGGGGAACTGAAGCTTTCTTT. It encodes CATSRITGTGGTEAFF.

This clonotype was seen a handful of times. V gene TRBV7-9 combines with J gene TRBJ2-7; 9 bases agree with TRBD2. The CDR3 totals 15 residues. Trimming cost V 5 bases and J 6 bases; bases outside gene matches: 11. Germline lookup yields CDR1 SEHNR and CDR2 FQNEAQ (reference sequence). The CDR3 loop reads CASSRNFAGGPEQYF. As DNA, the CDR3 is TGTGCCAGCAGCCGGAACTTCGCGGGAGGGCCCGAGCAGTACTTC.

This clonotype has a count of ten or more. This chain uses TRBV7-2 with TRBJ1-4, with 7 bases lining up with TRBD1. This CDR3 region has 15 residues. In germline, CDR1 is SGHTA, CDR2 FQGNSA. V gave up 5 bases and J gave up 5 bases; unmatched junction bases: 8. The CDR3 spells CASSPLGGLNEKLFF. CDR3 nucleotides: TGTGCCAGCAGCCCTCTAGGGGGCTTGAATGAAAAACTGTTTTTT.

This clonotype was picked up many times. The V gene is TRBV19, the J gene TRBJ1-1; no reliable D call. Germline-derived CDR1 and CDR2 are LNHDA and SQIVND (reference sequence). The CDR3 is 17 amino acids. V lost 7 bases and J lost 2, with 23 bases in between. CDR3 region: CASTHPRGSNGNTEAFF. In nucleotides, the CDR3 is TGTGCCAGTACTCACCCTAGAGGCTCAAATGGAAACACTGAAGCTTTCTTT.

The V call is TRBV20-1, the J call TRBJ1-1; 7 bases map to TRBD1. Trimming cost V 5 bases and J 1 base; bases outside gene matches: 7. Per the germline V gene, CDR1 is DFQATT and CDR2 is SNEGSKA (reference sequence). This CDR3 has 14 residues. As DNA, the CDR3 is TGCAGTGCTGACCCTCGGACAGGGAACACTGAAGCTTTCTTT. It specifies CSADPRTGNTEAFF.

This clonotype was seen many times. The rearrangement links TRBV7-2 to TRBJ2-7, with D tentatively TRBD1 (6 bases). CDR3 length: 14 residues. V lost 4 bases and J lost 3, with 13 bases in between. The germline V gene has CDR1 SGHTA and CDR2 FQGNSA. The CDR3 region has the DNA TGTGCCAGCAGCTCCATCGGACAGAGCTACGAGCAGTACTTC. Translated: CASSSIGQSYEQYF.

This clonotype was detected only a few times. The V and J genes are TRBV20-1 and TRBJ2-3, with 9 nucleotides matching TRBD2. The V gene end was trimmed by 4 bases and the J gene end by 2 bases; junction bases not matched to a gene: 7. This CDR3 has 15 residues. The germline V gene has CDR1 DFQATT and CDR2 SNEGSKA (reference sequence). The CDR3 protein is CSAIGLAKSTDTQYF. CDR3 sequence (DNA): TGCAGTGCTATCGGACTAGCGAAGTCCACAGATACGCAGTATTTT.

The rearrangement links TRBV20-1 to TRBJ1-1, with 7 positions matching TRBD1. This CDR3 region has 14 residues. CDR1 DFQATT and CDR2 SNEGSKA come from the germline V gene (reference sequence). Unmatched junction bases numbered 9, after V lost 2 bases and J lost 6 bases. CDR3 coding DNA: TGCAGTGCTAGAACCACAGGGGTTCTCGCTGAAGCTTTCTTT. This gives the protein CSARTTGVLAEAFF.

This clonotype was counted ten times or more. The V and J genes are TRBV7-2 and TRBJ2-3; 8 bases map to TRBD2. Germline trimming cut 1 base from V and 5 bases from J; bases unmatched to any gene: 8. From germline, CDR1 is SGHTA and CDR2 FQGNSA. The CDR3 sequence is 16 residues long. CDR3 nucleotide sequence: TGTGCCAGCAGCTTAGAATCGGGAGGGCGCGGAGATACGCAGTATTTT. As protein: CASSLESGGRGDTQYF.

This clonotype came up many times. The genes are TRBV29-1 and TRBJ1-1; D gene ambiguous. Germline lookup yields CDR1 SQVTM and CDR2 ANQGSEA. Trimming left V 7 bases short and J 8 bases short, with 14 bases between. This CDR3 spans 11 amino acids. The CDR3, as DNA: TGCAGCGCCGTCCTGACACTAGAAGCTTTCTTT. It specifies CSAVLTLEAFF.

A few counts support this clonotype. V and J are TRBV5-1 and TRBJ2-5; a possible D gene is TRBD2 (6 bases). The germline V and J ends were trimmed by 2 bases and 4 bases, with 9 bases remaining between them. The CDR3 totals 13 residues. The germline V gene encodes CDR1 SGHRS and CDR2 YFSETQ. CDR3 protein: CASSFLASETQYF. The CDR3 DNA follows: TGCGCCAGCAGCTTTCTAGCGTCAGAGACCCAGTACTTC.

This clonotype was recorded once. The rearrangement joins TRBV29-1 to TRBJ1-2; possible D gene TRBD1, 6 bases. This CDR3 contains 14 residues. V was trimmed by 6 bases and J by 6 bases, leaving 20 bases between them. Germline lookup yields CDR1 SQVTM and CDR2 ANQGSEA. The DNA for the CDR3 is TGCAGCGTGGCAGTGGGGGGGGGGCTCGATGGCTACACCTTC. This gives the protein CSVAVGGGLDGYTF.

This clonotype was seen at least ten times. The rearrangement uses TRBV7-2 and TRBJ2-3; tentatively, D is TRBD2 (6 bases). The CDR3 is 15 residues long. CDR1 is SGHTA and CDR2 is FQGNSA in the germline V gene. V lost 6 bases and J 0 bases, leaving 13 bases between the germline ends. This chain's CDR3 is CASSSQGGSTDTQYF. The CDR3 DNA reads TGTGCCAGCAGTTCCCAGGGAGGAAGCACAGATACGCAGTATTTT.

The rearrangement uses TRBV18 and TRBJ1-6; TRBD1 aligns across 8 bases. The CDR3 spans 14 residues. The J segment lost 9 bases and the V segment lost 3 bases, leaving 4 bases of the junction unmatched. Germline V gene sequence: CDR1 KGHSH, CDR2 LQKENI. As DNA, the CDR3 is TGTGCCAGCTCACCGGACAGGGACAGTTCACCCCTCCACTTT. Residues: CASSPDRDSSPLHF.

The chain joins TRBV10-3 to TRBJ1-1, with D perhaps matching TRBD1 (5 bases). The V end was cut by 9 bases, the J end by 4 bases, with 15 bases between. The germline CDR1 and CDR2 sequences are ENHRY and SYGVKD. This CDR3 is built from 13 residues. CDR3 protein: CAIGTKSGTEAFF. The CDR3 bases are TGTGCCATTGGGACCAAAAGTGGCACTGAAGCTTTCTTT.

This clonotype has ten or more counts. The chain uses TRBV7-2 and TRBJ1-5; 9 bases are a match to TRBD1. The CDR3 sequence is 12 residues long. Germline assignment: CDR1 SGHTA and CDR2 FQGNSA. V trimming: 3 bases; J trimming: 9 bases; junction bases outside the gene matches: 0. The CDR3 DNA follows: TGTGCCAGCAGCTTGGACAGGGGGCCCCAGCATTTT. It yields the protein CASSLDRGPQHF.

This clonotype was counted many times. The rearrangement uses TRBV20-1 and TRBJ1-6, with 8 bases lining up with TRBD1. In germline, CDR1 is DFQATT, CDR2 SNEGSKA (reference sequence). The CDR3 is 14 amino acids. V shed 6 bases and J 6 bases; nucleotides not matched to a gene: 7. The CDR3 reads CSAGQGGPNSPLHF. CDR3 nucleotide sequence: TGCAGTGCCGGACAGGGAGGCCCTAATTCACCCCTCCACTTT.

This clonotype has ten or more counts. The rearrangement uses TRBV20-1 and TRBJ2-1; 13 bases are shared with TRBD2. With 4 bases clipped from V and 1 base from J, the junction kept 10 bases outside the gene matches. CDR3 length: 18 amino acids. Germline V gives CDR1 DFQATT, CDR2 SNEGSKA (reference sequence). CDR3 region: CSAISSTSGGISYNEQFF. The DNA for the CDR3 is TGCAGTGCTATCTCCTCGACTAGCGGGGGGATATCCTACAATGAGCAGTTCTTC.

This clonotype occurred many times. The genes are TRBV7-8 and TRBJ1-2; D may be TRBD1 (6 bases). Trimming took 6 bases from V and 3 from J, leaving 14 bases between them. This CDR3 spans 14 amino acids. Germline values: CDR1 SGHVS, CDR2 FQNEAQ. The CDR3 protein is CASRPTGPHYGYTF. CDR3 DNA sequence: TGTGCCAGCAGACCTACAGGGCCGCACTATGGCTACACCTTC.

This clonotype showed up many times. CDR3 loop: CASSFYFRDSMNTEAFF. For the CDR3, the DNA is TGTGCCAGCAGCTTCTACTTCCGAGACAGCATGAACACTGAAGCTTTCTTT. The V gene is TRBV7-9, the J gene TRBJ1-1; weak D call: TRBD1 (5 bases). V was cut by 3 bases and J by 0 bases, with 17 bases left in between. The CDR3 length is 17 residues. In germline, CDR1 is SEHNR, CDR2 FQNEAQ (reference sequence).